This T cell receptor beta chain was recovered during a study of T cell responses to AZD1222 COVID-19 vaccine. Study-wide results and caveats: Of the AZD1222 recipients, only five to seven were seropositive at baseline.

Germline lookup yields CDR1 KGHSH and CDR2 LQKENI. This CDR3 is built from 12 residues. Trimming took 0 bases from V and 7 from J, leaving 6 bases between them. On this clone itself: As yet, its antigen is unknown.

Clones were read by immunoSEQ multiplex PCR, and TCRdb kept only the in-frame ones, dropping some. The profile shows almost 65,000 clones, 84% of them singletons. Sequenced material: peripheral blood, taken on day 0 of AZD1222 vaccination. The receptor comes from an adult in good health. The chain links TRBV18 to TRBJ1-1; the D is unclear. CDR3 region: CASSPPAGEAFF. Written as DNA, the CDR3 is TGTGCCAGCTCACCACCGGCCGGTGAAGCTTTCTTT.